One and the same sample provided the 23 T cell receptor beta chains below, sequenced in a study of regulatory T cells in long-lasting Graves disease. Time point in this sample: newly diagnosed GD, antithyroid drugs for less than 3 months. PBMC-extracted RNA yielded the TCR library. Through Arm-PCR of CDR3 regions and iRepertoire HTBI primers, TCR beta libraries were built. TCRdb re-derived calls from the multiplex PCR reads in MiXCR, one entry per CDR3 protein. Of around 250,000 distinct CDR3 sequences in the sample, around 21% were seen once. Sequences were derived from peripheral blood mononuclear cells (PBMCs), sampled at new diagnosis, from a patient treated with antithyroid drugs. The receptors here all came from a female donor with Graves disease.

At least ten counts were recorded for this clonotype. The chain links TRBV18 to TRBJ1-2; D gene ambiguous. The CDR3 spans 14 residues. The V end lost 2 bases, the J end lost 2 bases, and 9 bases lay between the germline ends. CDR1 is KGHSH and CDR2 is LQKENI in the germline V gene. The chain's CDR3 is CASSPIQVNYGYTF. The DNA of the CDR3 is TGTGCCAGCTCACCAATTCAGGTCAACTATGGCTACACCTTC.

Comment on this clonotype: A read error may explain this, as a much larger clone is one base away. The chain combines TRBV27 with TRBJ1-1; perhaps TRBD1 as D (5 bases). The CDR3 contains 13 residues. Trimming removed 3 bases from V and 6 bases from J, with 11 bases in between. CDR1 MNHEY and CDR2 SMNVEV come from the germline V gene (reference sequence). DNA for the CDR3: TGTGCCAGCAGTTTCGGGGCGCGATCTGAAGCTTTCTTT. It encodes CASSFGARSEAFF.

V usage is TRBV20-1 and J usage is TRBJ2-3; TRBD1 matches 9 bases. From germline, CDR1 is DFQATT and CDR2 SNEGSKA (reference sequence). The CDR3 has 14 amino acids. The ends lost 5 bases at V and 1 base at J; junction bases unmatched: 4. The CDR3 region is CSAGRTGGTDTQYF. In DNA form, the CDR3 reads TGCAGTGCTGGAAGGACAGGGGGCACAGATACGCAGTATTTT.

This clonotype showed up many times. The chain uses TRBV11-2 and TRBJ2-3; 9 positions agree with TRBD1. The CDR3 covers 16 residues. The germline V gene encodes CDR1 SGHAT and CDR2 FQNNGV. Trimming took 1 base from V and 1 from J; bases not matched to a gene: 3. The CDR3 coding sequence is TGTGCCAGCAGCTTAGCCGGGACAGGGCGCACAGATACGCAGTATTTT. Translation gives CASSLAGTGRTDTQYF. Full variable domain (missing parts from reference TRBV11-2 and TRBJ2-3): EAGVAQSPRYKIIEKRQSVAFWCNPISGHATLYWYQQILGQGPKLLIQFQNNGVVDDSQLPKDRFSAERLKGVDSTLKIQPAKLEDSAVYLCASSLAGTGRTDTQYFGPGTRLTVL.

This clonotype came up many times. The chain links TRBV3-1 to TRBJ2-7, with TRBD2 identical over 12 bases. This CDR3 is 16 amino acids long. Germline-derived CDR1 and CDR2 are LGHDT and YNNKEL (reference sequence). V shed 2 bases, J shed 5 bases, and the junction held 7 bases outside the gene matches. The CDR3 is CASSQRGLAGLDEQYF. In DNA form, the CDR3 reads TGTGCCAGCAGCCAACGCGGACTAGCGGGGCTGGACGAGCAGTACTTC.

This clonotype was detected only a few times. CDR3 DNA: TGTGCCAGCGGAATCACACCGGACAGCTCTGCTTTCTTT. Translated, it gives CASGITPDSSAFF. The chain employs TRBV28 and TRBJ1-1; D is possibly TRBD1 (6 bases). V shed 8 bases and J shed 11 bases, with 21 bases lying between them. The CDR3 covers 13 residues. Germline V gives CDR1 MDHEN, CDR2 SYDVKM.

The sample holds many counts of this clonotype. This chain links TRBV7-9 with TRBJ2-5; D not certain. V was trimmed by 4 bases and J by 5 bases, leaving 14 bases between them. The germline CDR1 and CDR2 sequences are SEHNR and FQNEAQ (reference sequence). The CDR3 has 14 amino acids. CDR3 amino acids: CASSWRLDGETQYF. In DNA, the CDR3 is TGTGCCAGCAGCTGGCGTCTCGACGGGGAGACCCAGTACTTC.

In this sample, this clonotype turned up a few times. Sequence at one end of the junction differs from germline and may be a read error. The chain uses TRBV6-2 or TRBV6-3 and TRBJ1-1, with no clear D. The CDR3 consists of 16 residues. Germline values: CDR1 MNHEY, CDR2 SVGEGT. CDR3 sequence (DNA): TGTGCCAGCAGTTTGTTCCTACAGAACTGGAACGCTGAAGCTTTCTTT. It encodes CASSLFLQNWNAEAFF.

As concerns this clonotype: A read error may be the cause here, since a much bigger clone is one base away. The gene calls are TRBV6-2 or TRBV6-3 and TRBJ2-7; 10 bases map to TRBD1. The germline gives CDR1 MNHEY, CDR2 SVGEGT. Unmatched junction bases numbered 9, after V lost 2 bases and J lost 5 bases. The length of the CDR3 is 16 residues. The CDR3 reads CASSYQGTGAAHEQYF. The CDR3 DNA follows: TGTGCCAGCAGTTACCAAGGGACAGGGGCTGCCCACGAGCAGTACTTC.

In its sample, this clonotype was seen a few times. Since a much larger clone is just one base distant, this may be a read error. The J gene is TRBJ2-2, the V gene TRBV20-1; 12 bases agree with TRBD2. CDR3 length: 15 amino acids. Germline V gene lookup returns CDR1 DFQATT and CDR2 SNEGSKA (reference sequence). Germline trimming cut 5 bases from V and 7 bases from J; bases unmatched to any gene: 8. The chain's CDR3 is CSAGASGRAHGELFF. CDR3 coding DNA: TGCAGTGCTGGAGCTAGCGGGAGGGCCCACGGGGAGCTGTTTTTT.

This clonotype was detected many times. Germline and junction disagree at one end, which may indicate a read error. V gene TRBV3-1 combines with J gene TRBJ1-5; D is ambiguous. The CDR3 spans 13 residues. CDR1 and CDR2 (germline): LGHDT, YNNKEL (reference sequence). DNA of the CDR3: TGCGCCAGCAGCCAAGGGCAAAATCAGCCCCAGCATTTT. It yields the protein CASSQGQNQPQHF.

This clonotype was seen many times. At one end, the junction sequence differs from germline, possibly due to a read error. The genes are TRBV12-3 or TRBV12-4 and TRBJ1-2; D not resolved. This CDR3 is built from 12 residues. The chain's CDR3 is CANSEGNYGYTF. In nucleotides, the CDR3 is TGTGCCAACAGTGAGGGAAACTATGGCTACACCTTC.

The sample holds many counts of this clonotype. V gene TRBV20-1 combines with J gene TRBJ2-7, with TRBD1 matching 7 bases. Germline CDR1 reads DFQATT; CDR2 reads SNEGSKA (reference sequence). Trimming removed 0 bases from V and 5 bases from J; junction bases left unmatched: 10. This CDR3 contains 15 residues. In DNA form, the CDR3 reads TGCAGTGCTAGAGATCCGGAAAGGGGGCGCCACGAGCAGTACTTC. Protein: CSARDPERGRHEQYF.

In nucleotides, the CDR3 is TGTGCCAGTCACCAGGGACGGTACTTC. Its translation: CASHQGRYF. This chain joins TRBV19 and TRBJ2-4; D possibly matches TRBD1 or TRBD2 (5 bases each). This CDR3 has 9 residues. Trimming took off 8 bases at V and 15 bases at J, with 11 bases between the two ends. CDR1 is LNHDA, CDR2 SQIVND, per germline (reference sequence).

This clonotype was observed at least ten times. The gene calls are TRBV5-1 and TRBJ2-7; 9 bases align to TRBD2. V trimming: 1 base; J trimming: 0 bases; junction bases outside the gene matches: 5. The germline V gene encodes CDR1 SGHRS and CDR2 YFSETQ. This CDR3 comprises 16 residues. CDR3 nucleotides: TGCGCCAGCAGCTTGTCCCCTAGCGGGACCTCCTACGAGCAGTACTTC. Translating gives CASSLSPSGTSYEQYF.

This clonotype was detected only a few times. The chain links TRBV7-9 to TRBJ1-2; no firm D call. Germline values: CDR1 SEHNR, CDR2 FQNEAQ (reference sequence). V lost 7 bases to trimming and J lost 4 bases, with 7 bases between them. The CDR3 covers 11 residues. The CDR3 DNA follows: TGTGCCAGCACCCCCATCTATGGCTACACCTTC. Protein sequence: CASTPIYGYTF. Full variable domain (outside the CDR3, taken from reference TRBV7-9 and TRBJ1-2): DTGVSQNPRHKITKRGQNVTFRCDPISEHNRLYWYRQTLGQGPEFLTYFQNEAQLEKSRLLSDRFSAERPKGSFSTLEIQRTEQGDSAMYLCASTPIYGYTFGSGTRLTVV.

This clonotype was seen ten or more times. V usage is TRBV6-2 or TRBV6-3 and J usage is TRBJ1-1; 10 bases line up with TRBD1. Trimming at V came to 6 bases and at J to 7 bases, leaving 17 bases not matched to a gene. CDR3 length: 17 residues. CDR1 is MNHEY and CDR2 is SVGEGT in the germline V gene. This CDR3 is CASSRLTGTGAVGEAFF. In DNA, the CDR3 is TGTGCCAGCAGCCGTTTAACCGGGACAGGGGCCGTTGGTGAAGCTTTCTTT.

With respect to this clonotype: It may be a read error: a sequence one base away is much more abundant. CDR3 amino acids: CACSRDSRIYNEQFF. The CDR3, as DNA: TGTGCCTGCAGCAGGGATTCGAGGATCTACAATGAGCAGTTCTTC. The J gene is TRBJ2-1, the V gene TRBV7-9, with TRBD1 as a possible D gene (5 bases). The germline V gene encodes CDR1 SEHNR and CDR2 FQNEAQ (reference sequence). The CDR3 contains 15 residues.

The table lists this clonotype with many counts. The genes are TRBV28 and TRBJ2-7, with TRBD2 matching over 16 bases. Germline loops: CDR1 MDHEN, CDR2 SYDVKM. J lost 6 bases, V lost 3 bases, and 14 bases had no gene match. The CDR3 extends over 19 amino acids. The CDR3 protein is CASSFYGTSGGARELEQYF. Here the CDR3 DNA reads TGTGCCAGCAGTTTCTACGGGACTAGCGGGGGGGCAAGGGAGCTCGAGCAGTACTTC.

On this clonotype: Since a much larger clone is just one base distant, this may be a read error. DNA for the CDR3: TGCGCCAGCGACCGGGACCCTGCCTACGAGCAGTACTTC. This sequence encodes CASDRDPAYEQYF. This chain connects TRBV10-2 to TRBJ2-7; D possibly matches TRBD1 or TRBD2 (5 bases each). V was trimmed by 8 bases and J by 2 bases, leaving 13 bases between them. CDR3 size: 13 residues. The germline CDR1 and CDR2 sequences are WSHSY and SAAADI.

This clonotype was seen many times. The CDR3 loop is CASSPGGYSPLHF. CDR3 bases: TGTGCCAGCAGTCCCGGGGGTTATTCACCCCTCCACTTT. The chain has TRBV12-3 or TRBV12-4 and TRBJ1-6, with D maybe TRBD1 (5 bases). The CDR3 loop spans 13 amino acids. The germline V and J ends were trimmed by 5 bases and 8 bases, with 10 bases remaining between them.

This clonotype has a count of ten or more. The V gene is TRBV7-2, the J gene TRBJ2-3; maybe TRBD2 (6 bases). This CDR3 is built from 16 residues. The germline V gene encodes CDR1 SGHTA and CDR2 FQGNSA. Deletions cut 1 base from V and 1 base from J, with 12 bases between. CDR3 nucleotides: TGTGCCAGCAGCTTAGACGGGGGAGCTGGCACAGATACGCAGTATTTT. Protein sequence: CASSLDGGAGTDTQYF.

This clonotype was observed many times. The rearrangement uses TRBV29-1 and TRBJ1-3, with 7 bases identical to TRBD1. The CDR3 spans 15 residues. V dropped 4 bases and J dropped 4; count of bases not matched to a gene: 10. Germline V gene sequence: CDR1 SQVTM, CDR2 ANQGSEA. CDR3 residues: CSVALGGTAGNTIYF. As DNA, the CDR3 is TGCAGCGTTGCACTAGGCGGGACAGCCGGAAACACCATATATTTT. The complete variable domain, with remaining parts taken from reference TRBV29-1 and TRBJ1-3, reads SAVISQKPSRDICQRGTSLTIQCQVDSQVTMMFWYRQQPGQSLTLIATANQGSEATYESGFVIDKFPISRPNLTFSTLTVSNMSPEDSSIYLCSVALGGTAGNTIYFGEGSWLTVV.